Listed below are T cell receptor beta chains from one sample, sequenced in a study of blood T cell repertoires in COVID-19. The method was immunoSEQ multiplex PCR; TCRdb's version includes in-frame clones alone and lacks a portion of them. The sample carries about 270,000 clones, around 89% recorded once. Sequencing was carried out using PBMCs or T cells enriched from blood (not recorded which). Source of these receptors: a woman aged 18-29 years who had recovered from COVID-19. Both conserved end residues are part of each CDR3. The D gene is left open where the match is weak. Clone size is shown for a subset of rows, as once, few, many or a class of expanded clone.

v_call	j_call	clone_size	d_call	cdr3_aa	cdr3_nt
TRBV5-5	TRBJ1-6	-	-	CASSLVQADYSPLHF	TGTGCCAGCAGCTTGGTACAGGCTGATTATTCACCCCTCCACTTT
TRBV10-1	TRBJ2-7	-	-	CASSSGQSSSYEQYF	TGCGCCAGCAGTTCAGGACAGTCGAGCTCCTACGAGCAGTACTTC
TRBV3-1/TRBV3-2	TRBJ1-5	once	-	CASGHGTNRDPPQHF	TGTGCCTCGGGGCACGGGACAAATAGGGATCCGCCCCAGCATTTT
TRBV18	TRBJ2-4	-	-	CASSTLERQYF	TGTGCCAGCTCAACCCTCGAGCGTCAGTACTTC
TRBV5-1	TRBJ2-5	-	-	CASSYTGGGRETQYF	TGCGCCAGCAGCTACACAGGGGGGGGACGAGAGACCCAGTACTTC
TRBV10-2	TRBJ1-1	-	-	CASSEPQVRNTEAFF	TGCGCCAGCAGCGAACCCCAGGTGCGCAACACTGAAGCTTTCTTT
TRBV5-1	TRBJ1-1	-	-	CASSPADTLPVNTEAFF	TGCGCCAGCAGCCCTGCGGACACGTTACCGGTGAACACTGAAGCTTTCTTT
TRBV18	TRBJ1-2	-	-	CASSGGTPYGYTF	TGTGCCAGCTCGGGCGGGACCCCATATGGCTACACCTTC
TRBV30	TRBJ2-1	-	-	CAWSEEQGPYNEQFF	TGTGCCTGGAGTGAGGAGCAGGGCCCCTACAATGAGCAGTTCTTC
TRBV11-2	TRBJ2-1	-	TRBD1	CASSFDRGTYNEQFF	TGTGCCAGCAGCTTCGACAGGGGGACCTACAATGAGCAGTTCTTC
TRBV28	TRBJ2-3	-	TRBD2	CASSLGAGDSTDTQYF	TGTGCCAGCAGTTTGGGAGCGGGGGACAGCACAGATACGCAGTATTTT
TRBV2	TRBJ1-6	-	-	CASSEGSGNNSPLHF	TGTGCCAGCAGCGAAGGCTCAGGGAATAATTCACCCCTCCACTTT
TRBV30	TRBJ1-5	-	TRBD1	CAGGTGSNQPQHF	TGTGCCGGGGGGACAGGGAGCAATCAGCCCCAGCATTTT
TRBV5-4	TRBJ1-2	-	TRBD1	CASSSRTGETSYGYTF	TGTGCCAGCAGCTCGAGGACAGGGGAGACCAGCTATGGCTACACCTTC
TRBV6-6	TRBJ1-6	-	TRBD1	CASSYTEDRGSPLHF	TGTGCCAGCAGTTATACGGAGGACAGGGGGTCACCCCTCCACTTT
TRBV6-1	TRBJ1-5	-	-	CASSESMDQPQHF	TGTGCCAGCAGTGAGAGCATGGATCAGCCCCAGCATTTT
TRBV28	TRBJ1-5	-	-	CASSPYRENSNQPQHF	TGTGCCAGCAGTCCATACAGGGAAAATAGCAATCAGCCCCAGCATTTT
TRBV5-1	TRBJ2-2	-	-	CASRHDGAIGELFF	TGCGCCAGCAGACACGACGGAGCGATCGGGGAGCTGTTTTTT
TRBV25-1	TRBJ1-2	-	-	CASSEYFAAGVNYGYTF	TGTGCCAGCAGTGAATATTTCGCAGCCGGGGTTAACTATGGCTACACCTTC
TRBV2	TRBJ2-2	-	-	CASRALANTGELFF	TGTGCCAGCAGAGCTCTAGCGAACACCGGGGAGCTGTTTTTT
TRBV15	TRBJ1-5	-	TRBD1	CATSWGQGGNQPQHF	TGTGCCACCAGCTGGGGACAGGGAGGCAATCAGCCCCAGCATTTT
TRBV29-1	TRBJ1-2	-	TRBD1	CSVVGGTDGYTF	TGCAGCGTTGTAGGGGGGACAGACGGCTACACCTTC
TRBV3-1/TRBV3-2	TRBJ2-7	-	TRBD2	CASSQEVAGAREQYF	TGTGCCAGCAGCCAAGAGGTAGCGGGGGCCCGGGAGCAGTACTTC
TRBV5-1	TRBJ1-3	-	-	CASSLGGAGNTIYF	TGCGCCAGCAGTCTGGGGGGTGCTGGAAACACCATATATTTT
TRBV14	TRBJ2-1	few	-	CASSQLASSYNEQFF	TGTGCCAGCAGCCAATTAGCGAGCTCCTACAATGAGCAGTTCTTC